The rows below give T cell receptor beta chains drawn from one sample of a study of T cell repertoires in cytomegalovirus infection. TCRdb reanalysed the reads using MiXCR and keeps one entry per CDR3 protein. Here the sample spans some 350,000 distinct CDR3 sequences, about 29% being singletons. Antigen specificity for these receptors is unknown. The specimen comprised cultured PBMCs, sampled from culture after CMV antigen stimulation. The receptor set was obtained from a human donor in good health (CMV status not recorded). Some clones in this sample may be carry-over from other donors' samples. CDR3s include the opening cysteine and the closing phenylalanine or tryptophan. The D gene is left open where the match is weak. For some rows the clone size is stated as once, few or many, or as a class when expanded; others skip it.

V gene,clone size,D gene,J gene,CDR3 protein,CDR3 DNA
TRBV12-3/TRBV12-4,few,-,TRBJ2-1,CASSFSAGISYNEQFF,TGTGCCAGCAGTTTCTCAGCTGGCATCTCCTACAATGAGCAGTTCTTC
TRBV7-2,many,-,TRBJ2-1,CASSGERSSYNEQFF,TGTGCCAGCAGCGGGGAGCGGAGCTCCTACAATGAGCAGTTCTTC
TRBV12-3/TRBV12-4,few,-,TRBJ1-6,CASLGKGSYNSPLHF,TGTGCCAGCCTGGGGAAGGGCTCCTATAATTCACCCCTCCACTTT
TRBV12-3/TRBV12-4,few,-,TRBJ2-1,CASSFAGPSTEQFF,TGTGCCAGCAGTTTCGCGGGCCCGTCCACTGAGCAGTTCTTC
TRBV28,-,-,TRBJ2-1,CASSLGGPRGPFF,TGTGCCAGCAGTTTAGGGGGACCCAGGGGACCGTTCTTC
TRBV20-1,-,-,TRBJ1-1,CSARDQTEAFF,TGCAGTGCTCGGGACCAAACTGAAGCTTTCTTT
TRBV19,-,-,TRBJ2-1,CASRPGLVSSYNEQFF,TGTGCCAGTAGGCCGGGCCTCGTTAGCTCCTACAATGAGCAGTTCTTC
TRBV5-3,-,TRBD1,TRBJ2-7,CASSWDSYEQYF,TGTGCCAGCAGCTGGGACAGCTACGAGCAGTACTTC
TRBV7-6,-,TRBD1,TRBJ2-7,CASSPGQGSGEQYF,TGTGCCAGCAGCCCGGGACAGGGTTCTGGCGAGCAGTACTTC
TRBV6-2/TRBV6-3,-,TRBD2,TRBJ2-5,CASSYGGLEQETQYF,TGTGCCAGCAGTTACGGAGGACTAGAACAAGAGACCCAGTACTTC
TRBV6-2/TRBV6-3,once,-,TRBJ2-2,CASKGEGTGELFF,TGTGCCAGCAAGGGGGAAGGGACCGGGGAGCTGTTTTTT
TRBV11-3,-,TRBD1,TRBJ2-1,CASSPGQGADYNEQFF,TGTGCCAGCAGCCCGGGACAGGGGGCGGACTACAATGAGCAGTTCTTC
TRBV7-9,many,-,TRBJ2-1,CASSLEGVGEQFF,TGTGCCAGCAGCTTAGAAGGGGTCGGTGAGCAGTTCTTC
TRBV29-1,few,-,TRBJ2-6,CSVEDPGSGANVLTF,TGCAGCGTTGAAGATCCGGGTTCTGGGGCCAACGTCCTGACTTTC
TRBV19,-,-,TRBJ2-3,CASSIDLSTDTQYF,TGTGCCAGTAGTATAGACCTGAGCACAGATACGCAGTATTTT
TRBV11-2,few,-,TRBJ2-5,CASTIPRDYQETQYF,TGTGCCAGCACCATCCCTAGGGACTACCAAGAGACCCAGTACTTC
TRBV2,-,TRBD1,TRBJ1-1,CASRRTGGAFF,TGTGCCAGCCGTAGGACAGGAGGAGCTTTCTTT
TRBV20-1,once,TRBD1,TRBJ2-7,CSARRSKGQGTYEQYF,TGCAGTGCTAGGAGATCCAAGGGACAGGGAACCTACGAGCAGTACTTC
TRBV7-9,many,-,TRBJ2-5,CASSSQGGETQYF,TGTGCCAGCAGTTCACAGGGAGGAGAGACCCAGTACTTC
TRBV7-9,many,TRBD1,TRBJ1-1,CASSSNRGGDTEAFF,TGTGCCAGCAGCTCGAACAGGGGAGGAGACACTGAAGCTTTCTTT
TRBV12-3/TRBV12-4,-,-,TRBJ1-5,CASSLTRSNQPQHF,TGTGCCAGCAGTTTAACCCGGAGCAATCAGCCCCAGCATTTT
TRBV6-8,-,-,TRBJ2-1,CASSRGSSYNEPFF,TGTGCCAGCAGTCGAGGCAGTAGCTACAATGAGCCGTTCTTC
TRBV6-6,-,-,TRBJ2-1,CASDLGGREQFF,TGTGCCAGCGACTTAGGGGGGCGTGAGCAGTTCTTC
TRBV7-2,few,-,TRBJ1-2,CASATGGEYGYTF,TGTGCCAGCGCCACCGGAGGGGAATATGGCTACACCTTC
TRBV4-2,-,-,TRBJ1-6,CASSQPQNSLHF,TGTGCCAGCAGCCAGCCCCAGAACTCCCTCCACTTT
TRBV7-9,few,-,TRBJ1-2,CASSRRDWDVYTF,TGTGCCAGCAGCCGTCGGGACTGGGATGTCTACACCTTC
TRBV5-4,-,TRBD1,TRBJ1-5,CASSFEPGQCNQPQHF,TGTGCCAGCAGCTTTGAACCGGGACAGTGCAATCAGCCCCAGCATTTT
TRBV18,once,TRBD2,TRBJ2-2,CASSPRTSGLANTGELFF,TGTGCCAGCTCACCTCGGACTAGCGGGCTCGCGAACACCGGGGAGCTGTTTTTT
TRBV6-1,-,-,TRBJ1-1,CASSSHRDTNTEAFF,TGTGCCAGCAGTAGTCACAGGGATACAAACACTGAAGCTTTCTTT
TRBV15,few,TRBD1,TRBJ1-3,CATSRGGQGSNTIYF,TGTGCCACCAGCAGAGGAGGACAGGGTTCGAACACCATATATTTT
TRBV6-2/TRBV6-3,-,TRBD2,TRBJ2-5,CASGPAGVKETQYF,TGTGCCAGCGGGCCAGCGGGAGTAAAAGAGACCCAGTACTTC
TRBV10-3,once,TRBD1,TRBJ1-5,CATQGTGDQPQHF,TGTGCCACCCAGGGGACAGGAGATCAGCCCCAGCATTTT
TRBV7-2,-,-,TRBJ1-5,CASRSGQFNQPQHF,TGTGCCAGCAGGTCAGGACAGTTCAATCAGCCCCAGCATTTT
TRBV7-6,many,-,TRBJ2-1,CASSLAPGDEQFF,TGTGCCAGCAGCTTAGCTCCAGGGGATGAGCAGTTCTTC
TRBV5-6,few,TRBD1,TRBJ1-5,CASSSVRDSDYSNQPQHF,TGTGCCAGCAGCTCTGTTCGGGACAGCGACTATAGCAATCAGCCCCAGCATTTT
TRBV20-1,-,-,TRBJ1-6,CSARTQVPSNSPLHF,TGCAGTGCTAGAACACAGGTCCCTAGCAATTCACCCCTCCACTTT
TRBV5-6,-,TRBD1,TRBJ2-3,CASSGGQGPQYF,TGTGCCAGCAGCGGGGGACAGGGGCCGCAGTATTTT
TRBV12-3/TRBV12-4,few,TRBD1,TRBJ2-2,CASSQTGETGELFF,TGTGCCAGCAGTCAAACAGGGGAGACCGGGGAGCTGTTTTTT
TRBV4-1,-,TRBD1,TRBJ2-6,CASSHPPGQGTSGANVLTF,TGCGCCAGCAGCCACCCACCGGGACAGGGGACTTCTGGGGCCAACGTCCTGACTTTC
TRBV7-3,few,-,TRBJ2-1,CASSLDQNNEQFF,TGTGCCAGCAGCTTGGACCAAAACAATGAGCAGTTCTTC
TRBV25-1,-,TRBD2,TRBJ2-4,CASSELASGRTNIQYF,TGTGCCAGCAGTGAATTAGCTAGCGGGAGGACCAACATTCAGTACTTC
TRBV20-1,many,TRBD2,TRBJ2-1,CSASSGTSGHNEQFF,TGCAGTGCTAGTTCCGGGACTAGCGGACACAATGAGCAGTTCTTC
TRBV12-3/TRBV12-4,-,TRBD1,TRBJ2-7,CASTLDRDSYEQYF,TGTGCCAGCACCCTCGACAGGGACTCCTACGAGCAGTACTTC